This is a list of T cell receptor beta chains from one sample in a study of blood T cell repertoires in COVID-19. The repertoire was sequenced with immunoSEQ multiplex PCR; TCRdb's copy has only in-frame clones and lacks some. The repertoire consists of roughly 250,000 clones, with approximately 80% occurring once and the leading ten covering approximately 5%. Material: peripheral blood. All receptors derive from a woman older than 75 with active or convalescent COVID-19. Each CDR3 is given without its conserved first and last residue. The order of the fields is J gene, V gene, CDR3 protein.

J gene: TRBJ2-3; V gene: TRBV10-3; CDR3 protein: AISTLAGAGTDTQY
J gene: TRBJ2-1; V gene: TRBV24-1; CDR3 protein: ATSDRGRGNEQF
J gene: TRBJ1-2; V gene: TRBV27; CDR3 protein: ASSYRQGWGGYT
J gene: TRBJ1-3; V gene: TRBV15; CDR3 protein: ATSRVGDRGNTIY
J gene: TRBJ2-3; V gene: TRBV5-1; CDR3 protein: ASSLGGESDTQY
J gene: TRBJ1-2; V gene: TRBV4-1; CDR3 protein: ASSQTPGAVNYGYT
J gene: TRBJ1-2; V gene: TRBV6-1; CDR3 protein: ASSRDRTSNYGYT
J gene: TRBJ2-7; V gene: TRBV5-1; CDR3 protein: ASSVGGQGSYEQY
J gene: TRBJ2-5; V gene: TRBV5-6; CDR3 protein: ASRREATETQY
J gene: TRBJ2-5; V gene: TRBV7-2; CDR3 protein: ASSLAGGSIETQY
J gene: TRBJ2-1; V gene: TRBV3-1/TRBV3-2; CDR3 protein: ASSQERLAGGNEQF
J gene: TRBJ1-3; V gene: TRBV6-6; CDR3 protein: ASSPPGGMGAGNTIY
J gene: TRBJ2-5; V gene: TRBV6-5; CDR3 protein: ASSSVRKETQY
J gene: TRBJ1-3; V gene: TRBV2; CDR3 protein: ASSDIRGGNTIY
J gene: TRBJ1-5; V gene: TRBV7-8; CDR3 protein: ASSSGQGSSGPQH
J gene: TRBJ1-5; V gene: TRBV6-1; CDR3 protein: ASSEVQGQPQH
J gene: TRBJ1-2; V gene: TRBV14; CDR3 protein: ASSPGVIGAYGYT
J gene: TRBJ1-1; V gene: TRBV23-1; CDR3 protein: ASSQFGGDWEAF
J gene: TRBJ1-2; V gene: TRBV29-1; CDR3 protein: SVDGSNYGYT
J gene: TRBJ1-2; V gene: TRBV5-4; CDR3 protein: ASSLRQYGYT
J gene: TRBJ1-1; V gene: TRBV30; CDR3 protein: AWGPQAVNTEAF
J gene: TRBJ1-1; V gene: TRBV10-2; CDR3 protein: ASLGTGSNTEAF
J gene: TRBJ2-7; V gene: TRBV6-1; CDR3 protein: ASSEAPGSSYEQY
J gene: TRBJ2-7; V gene: TRBV3-1/TRBV3-2; CDR3 protein: ASSQRGGEVDEQY
J gene: TRBJ1-1; V gene: TRBV11-2; CDR3 protein: ASSSAGGTTEAF
J gene: TRBJ1-5; V gene: TRBV6-5; CDR3 protein: ASSSNHQPQH
J gene: TRBJ2-7; V gene: TRBV30; CDR3 protein: AWSSPGRSYEQY
J gene: TRBJ1-5; V gene: TRBV2; CDR3 protein: ASNRDTLSNQPQH
J gene: TRBJ2-7; V gene: TRBV12-3/TRBV12-4; CDR3 protein: ASGALGNEQY
J gene: TRBJ1-2; V gene: TRBV9; CDR3 protein: ASSVGSQGATGYT
J gene: TRBJ2-7; V gene: TRBV4-2; CDR3 protein: ASSPEEGPYEQY
J gene: TRBJ2-7; V gene: TRBV5-1; CDR3 protein: ASSRDRENYEQY
J gene: TRBJ1-1; V gene: TRBV28; CDR3 protein: ASSLLVRVWTEAF
J gene: TRBJ2-3; V gene: TRBV6-5; CDR3 protein: ASSTSGDTQY
J gene: TRBJ2-5; V gene: TRBV14; CDR3 protein: ASSHGQGKETQY
J gene: TRBJ2-7; V gene: TRBV7-2; CDR3 protein: ASRLPGLAGGPNYEQY
J gene: TRBJ1-5; V gene: TRBV18; CDR3 protein: ASSLDRGHQPQH
J gene: TRBJ1-1; V gene: TRBV10-3; CDR3 protein: AISAERLTGNMNTEAF
J gene: TRBJ2-3; V gene: TRBV28; CDR3 protein: ASSFLAGAVTDTQY
J gene: TRBJ1-1; V gene: TRBV6-1; CDR3 protein: ASSEGGDDEAF
J gene: TRBJ1-6; V gene: TRBV2; CDR3 protein: ASQGDGGSPLH
J gene: TRBJ2-7; V gene: TRBV28; CDR3 protein: ASLAGAPSYEQY
J gene: TRBJ1-4; V gene: TRBV30; CDR3 protein: AWSVGGGLF
J gene: TRBJ2-2; V gene: TRBV18; CDR3 protein: ASSPSLAGGNTGELF
J gene: TRBJ2-4; V gene: TRBV11-2; CDR3 protein: ASSPDIAKNIQY
J gene: TRBJ1-1; V gene: TRBV10-3; CDR3 protein: AIGVGARNTEAF
J gene: TRBJ1-1; V gene: TRBV19; CDR3 protein: ASSRPFENTEAF
J gene: TRBJ1-6; V gene: TRBV28; CDR3 protein: ASSSGMTGDNSPLH
J gene: TRBJ1-3; V gene: TRBV7-9; CDR3 protein: ASSLARQYGNTIY
J gene: TRBJ1-1; V gene: TRBV18; CDR3 protein: ASSPREGAVEAF
J gene: TRBJ2-1; V gene: TRBV6-1; CDR3 protein: ASSGETSGGGFFSEQF
J gene: TRBJ2-1; V gene: TRBV6-6; CDR3 protein: ASSLFGTGTSTSNEQF
J gene: TRBJ1-2; V gene: TRBV28; CDR3 protein: ASSFGQGGYT
J gene: TRBJ2-2; V gene: TRBV19; CDR3 protein: ASSDGAGAITGELF
J gene: TRBJ2-3; V gene: TRBV28; CDR3 protein: ASSLTNTQY
J gene: TRBJ1-3; V gene: TRBV4-2; CDR3 protein: ASSRGTGIDISGNTIY
J gene: TRBJ2-1; V gene: TRBV24-1; CDR3 protein: ATSDKRLAGANEQF
J gene: TRBJ2-5; V gene: TRBV7-9; CDR3 protein: ASSLVGQGGETQY
J gene: TRBJ1-3; V gene: TRBV5-1; CDR3 protein: ASMESSGNTIY
J gene: TRBJ2-2; V gene: TRBV14; CDR3 protein: ASSPLPSRAPGELF